This T cell receptor (beta chain) emerged from a study of OX40 agonist ivuxolimab in advanced cancers. On the study more broadly: Each patient was given ivuxolimab into a vein every 2 weeks, at 0.01 to 10 mg/kg.

Findings and limits, study-wide: Averaging showed that CD8+ T cells had more expanded clones than CD4+ did. Dose levels from 0.1 to 3.0 mg/kg saw CD4+ and CD8+ blood T cells expand clonally by week 6.

The ends lost 1 base at V and 6 bases at J; junction bases unmatched: 11. The CDR3 is 16 amino acids. Germline V CDR1 and CDR2: LNHDA, SQIVND (reference sequence). Concerning this clone: Its antigen is unknown.

TCRdb's table, derived via immunoSEQ multiplex PCR, lists solely in-frame clones and lacks some. The data contain tens of thousands of clones, around 85% of them seen just once; the ten biggest clones take up 38%. The clonotype comes from an adult with an advanced solid tumor such as melanoma, head and neck, liver or kidney cancer. The chain employs TRBV19 and TRBJ2-7, with 8 positions matching TRBD1. The sample in question was CD4+ or CD8+ T cells sorted from blood, obtained in a trial of the OX40 agonist ivuxolimab. CDR3 residues: CASSIAGQGASSEQYF. The CDR3 DNA reads as TGTGCCAGTAGTATAGCTGGGCAGGGGGCGTCTAGCGAGCAGTACTTC.